This entry lists 12 T cell receptor beta chains sequenced from one sample in a study of blood T cell repertoires in COVID-19. Repertoires were generated with immunoSEQ multiplex PCR, while TCRdb's copy carries only in-frame clones and drops some. The sample consists of over 70,000 clones, roughly four fifths of them appearing once. The sample comprised peripheral blood. Receptors were obtained from a man in his sixties with acute or convalescent COVID-19.

The chain recombines TRBV6-4 with TRBJ1-1; TRBD1 agrees at 11 bases. The V segment lost 10 bases and the J segment 0 bases; nucleotides outside the gene matches: 10. CDR1 and CDR2 from the germline V gene are MRHNA and SNTAGT. The CDR3 totals 16 residues. The CDR3 bases are TGTGCCAACGGACAGGGGGCGACGGGGATGAACACTGAAGCTTTCTTT. It specifies CANGQGATGMNTEAFF.

This chain connects TRBV12-5 to TRBJ1-1, with 8 bases that match TRBD1. The CDR3 spans 14 residues. The germline V gene has CDR1 LGHNT and CDR2 FRNRAP. V gave up 3 bases and J gave up 6 bases; unmatched junction bases: 6. As DNA, the CDR3 is TGTGCTAGTGGTTTTCTAACAGGGGGAGCTGAAGCTTTCTTT. Amino acid sequence: CASGFLTGGAEAFF.

The chain employs TRBV13 and TRBJ2-7; 7 bases align to TRBD1. The CDR3 has 14 residues. V shed 5 bases and J 3 bases; nucleotides not matched to a gene: 7. The germline V gene encodes CDR1 PRHDT and CDR2 FYEKMQ (reference sequence). The CDR3 region is CASSRGQEIYEQYF. The DNA of the CDR3 is TGTGCCAGCAGCCGCGGACAGGAAATCTACGAGCAGTACTTC.

The rearrangement links TRBV4-1 to TRBJ2-1, with D uncertain. Germline CDR1 MGHRA, CDR2 YSYEKL. V was shortened by 2 bases and J by 3 bases, with 17 bases between the two germline ends. CDR3 length: 17 amino acids. The CDR3 protein is CASSQTPSGPDYNEQFF. The CDR3 DNA follows: TGCGCCAGCAGCCAAACCCCCTCAGGTCCTGACTACAATGAGCAGTTCTTC.

The chain has TRBV11-3 and TRBJ2-1; tentatively, D is TRBD1 (5 bases). There are 15 residues in the CDR3. Looked up from germline, CDR1 is SGHNT and CDR2 is YENEEA. With 3 bases removed from V and 0 bases from J, the gap between germline ends came to 9 bases. The CDR3 protein is CASSLGLPSYNEQFF. The CDR3 DNA reads as TGTGCCAGCAGCTTGGGGCTGCCCTCCTACAATGAGCAGTTCTTC.

This chain uses TRBV21-1 with TRBJ2-7; no check of the table's D call, TRBD2, against the DNA was made. TRBV21-1 is classified as a pseudogene. The CDR3 has 16 amino acids. The CDR3: CASSKVASGRADEQYF. The CDR3 nucleotides read TGTGCCAGCAGCAAAGTGGCTAGCGGGAGGGCCGACGAGCAGTACTTC.

This chain uses TRBV5-8 with TRBJ1-2; no definite D call. The V end lost 0 bases, the J end lost 4 bases, and 13 bases lay between the germline ends. Germline V CDR1 and CDR2: SGHTS, YDEGEE. The CDR3 is 15 amino acids. The CDR3 DNA reads TGTGCCAGCAGCTTGGACAGTCGGAATGGCTATGGCTACACCTTC. It codes for CASSLDSRNGYGYTF.

V gene TRBV18 combines with J gene TRBJ2-2; 10 nucleotides match TRBD1. Germline V gene sequence: CDR1 KGHSH, CDR2 LQKENI. This CDR3 spans 16 amino acids. The trim removed 6 bases at V and 1 base at J, leaving 5 bases unmatched. CDR3 coding DNA: TGTGCCAGCTCCGGGACAGGGGCCATGAACACCGGGGAGCTGTTTTTT. Amino acids: CASSGTGAMNTGELFF.

The V gene is TRBV18, the J gene TRBJ1-4, with D maybe TRBD1 (5 bases). There are 12 residues in the CDR3. Germline V gene lookup returns CDR1 KGHSH and CDR2 LQKENI. V dropped 3 bases and J dropped 8 bases, with 7 bases sitting between them. As DNA, the CDR3 is TGTGCCAGCTCACCGGAGGGGGAAAAACTGTTTTTT. Its protein product is CASSPEGEKLFF.

The chain uses TRBV19 and TRBJ1-1; 7 bases match TRBD1. This CDR3 is 15 amino acids long. Trimming removed 5 bases from V and 4 bases from J; junction bases left unmatched: 10. Germline V lookup: CDR1 LNHDA, CDR2 SQIVND (reference sequence). The CDR3: CASSPVQGYGTEAFF. The CDR3 nucleotides read TGTGCCAGTAGTCCCGTACAGGGGTACGGCACTGAAGCTTTCTTT.

Here the CDR3 reads CASSVQGAGNRAFF. The CDR3 nucleotides are TGTGCCAGCAGCGTACAGGGGGCTGGTAATCGAGCTTTCTTT. The chain recombines TRBV9 with TRBJ1-1; 8 bases are a match to TRBD1. Germline V gene data show CDR1 as SGDLS and CDR2 as YYNGEE. CDR3 length: 14 residues. The trim removed 1 base at V and 10 bases at J, leaving 9 bases unmatched.

This chain joins TRBV29-1 and TRBJ1-2; possibly TRBD1 for D (6 bases). CDR3 size: 12 residues. With 5 bases removed from V and 2 bases from J, the gap between germline ends came to 9 bases. CDR1 is SQVTM, CDR2 ANQGSEA, per germline. Here the CDR3 DNA reads TGCAGCGTTCTGACAGGAAACTATGGCTACACCTTC. Translation: CSVLTGNYGYTF.